The sequence of this TCR beta chain was determined in a study of T-cell reconstitution after alpha-beta-depleted transplantation in children. Trimming at V came to 5 bases and at J to 4 bases, leaving 12 bases not matched to a gene. This CDR3 contains 16 residues. This clonotype was seen repeatedly, ten times or more. The authors prepared the TCRbeta library with unique molecular identifiers. TCRdb used MiXCR to reprocess the PCR reads, holding one entry per CDR3 protein. In the table there are around 680,000 distinct CDR3 sequences, approximately 15% of which are singletons. This receptor was obtained from a human donor who donated a stem cell graft to a child with acute myeloid leukemia. Source: PBMCs from the stem cell graft donor, taken from the stem cell graft. The V and J genes are TRBV12-3 or TRBV12-4 and TRBJ1-2; 8 bases match TRBD1. For the CDR3, the DNA is TGTGCCAGCAGTACAAACAGGGGGGAGGCTCCCTATGGCTACACCTTC. Its protein product is CASSTNRGEAPYGYTF.